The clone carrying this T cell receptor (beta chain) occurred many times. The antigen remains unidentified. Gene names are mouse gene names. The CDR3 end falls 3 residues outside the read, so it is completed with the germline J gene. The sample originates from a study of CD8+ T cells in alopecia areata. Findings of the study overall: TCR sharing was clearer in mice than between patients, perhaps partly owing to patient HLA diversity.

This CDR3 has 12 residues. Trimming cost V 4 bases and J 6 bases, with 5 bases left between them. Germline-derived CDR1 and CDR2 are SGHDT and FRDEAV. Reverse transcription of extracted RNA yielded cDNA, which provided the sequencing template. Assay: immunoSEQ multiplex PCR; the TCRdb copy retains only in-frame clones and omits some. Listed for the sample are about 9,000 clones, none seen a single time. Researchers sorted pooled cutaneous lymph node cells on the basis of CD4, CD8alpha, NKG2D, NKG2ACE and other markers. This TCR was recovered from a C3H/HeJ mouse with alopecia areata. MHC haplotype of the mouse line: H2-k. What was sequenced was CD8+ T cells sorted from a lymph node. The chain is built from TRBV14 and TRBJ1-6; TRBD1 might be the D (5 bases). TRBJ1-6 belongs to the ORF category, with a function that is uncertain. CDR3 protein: CASSQGNSPLYF. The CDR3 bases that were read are TGTGCCAGCAGTCAGGGTAATTCGCCC.